A single sample gave rise to the 3 T cell receptor beta chains below, sequenced in a study of T cell repertoires in cytomegalovirus infection. The antigens these receptors bind are not known. MiXCR, run by TCRdb on the reads, gives a single entry per CDR3 protein. This table has about 920,000 distinct CDR3 sequences, 25% to 40% appearing once. The sequenced sample was cultured CD8+ T cells from PBMCs, obtained from culture after CMV antigen stimulation. The receptors come from a human donor in good health (CMV status not recorded). Some clones in this sample may be carry-over from other donors' samples.

This clonotype has only a few counts. The chain combines TRBV20-1 with TRBJ1-5; possible D gene TRBD1, 5 bases. Trimming removed 6 bases at V and 0 bases at J, with 15 bases between. CDR3 length: 15 residues. Looked up from germline, CDR1 is DFQATT and CDR2 is SNEGSKA (reference sequence). The CDR3 spells CSAPDNPFSNQPQHF. CDR3 bases: TGCAGTGCCCCGGACAACCCTTTTAGCAATCAGCCCCAGCATTTT.

Only a few counts were recorded for this clonotype. The V call is TRBV27, the J call TRBJ1-1; no definite D call. CDR1 MNHEY and CDR2 SMNVEV come from the germline V gene (reference sequence). With 2 bases removed from V and 1 base from J, the gap between germline ends came to 8 bases. This CDR3 is 14 amino acids long. Here the CDR3 reads CASSLGLTNTEAFF. The CDR3 nucleotides read TGTGCCAGCAGTTTAGGACTTACGAACACTGAAGCTTTCTTT.

This clonotype was seen only a few times. The rearrangement uses TRBV15 and TRBJ2-5, with D tentatively TRBD1 (5 bases). V was cut by 3 bases and J by 5 bases, with 7 bases left in between. The CDR3 loop spans 12 amino acids. CDR1 is LNHNV and CDR2 is YYDKDF in the germline V gene (reference sequence). The CDR3 spells CATSRGLETQYF. The CDR3 DNA is TGTGCCACCAGCAGGGGGCTTGAGACCCAGTACTTC.